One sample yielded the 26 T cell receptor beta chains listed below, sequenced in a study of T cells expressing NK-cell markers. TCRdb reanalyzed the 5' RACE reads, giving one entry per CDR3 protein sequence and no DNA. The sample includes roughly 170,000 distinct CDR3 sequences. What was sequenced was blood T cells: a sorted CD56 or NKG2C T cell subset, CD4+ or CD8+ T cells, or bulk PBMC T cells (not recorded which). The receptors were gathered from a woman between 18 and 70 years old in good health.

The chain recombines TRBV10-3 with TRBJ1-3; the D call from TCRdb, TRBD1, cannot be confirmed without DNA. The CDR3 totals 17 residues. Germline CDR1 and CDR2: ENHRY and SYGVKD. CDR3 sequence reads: CAISPTGGKDGGNTIYF.

CDR3 residues: CASSQLAGGAETQYF. The chain joins TRBV4-2 to TRBJ2-5; TCRdb's assignment of TRBD2 cannot be checked, as there is no DNA. Germline V gene data show CDR1 as LGHNA and CDR2 as YNFKEQ. This CDR3 comprises 15 residues.

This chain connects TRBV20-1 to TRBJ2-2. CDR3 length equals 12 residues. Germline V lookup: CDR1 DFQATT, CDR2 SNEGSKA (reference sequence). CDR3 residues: CSARDLGGELFF.

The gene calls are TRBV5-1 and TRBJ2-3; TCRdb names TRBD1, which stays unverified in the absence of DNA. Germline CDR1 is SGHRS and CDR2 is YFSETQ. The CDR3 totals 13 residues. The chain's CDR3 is CASSKGQGDTQYF.

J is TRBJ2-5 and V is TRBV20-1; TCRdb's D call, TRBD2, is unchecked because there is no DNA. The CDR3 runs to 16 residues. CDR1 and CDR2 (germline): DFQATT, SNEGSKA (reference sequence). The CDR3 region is CSASLLAGATQETQYF.

The CDR3 here is CASSLVGFNTGELFF. The rearrangement joins TRBV7-2 to TRBJ2-2. The CDR3 length is 15 residues. Germline CDR1 is SGHTA and CDR2 is FQGNSA.

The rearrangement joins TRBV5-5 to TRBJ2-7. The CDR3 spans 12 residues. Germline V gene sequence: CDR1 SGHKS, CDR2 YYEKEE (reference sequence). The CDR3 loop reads CASSLGGSEQYF.

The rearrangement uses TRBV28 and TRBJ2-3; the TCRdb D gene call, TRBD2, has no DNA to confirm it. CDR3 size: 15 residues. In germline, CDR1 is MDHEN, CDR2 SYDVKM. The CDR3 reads CASSAIAGATDTQYF.

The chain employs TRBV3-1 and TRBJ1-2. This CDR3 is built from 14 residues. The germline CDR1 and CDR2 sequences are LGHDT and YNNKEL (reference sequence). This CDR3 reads CASSQVGSLYGYTF.

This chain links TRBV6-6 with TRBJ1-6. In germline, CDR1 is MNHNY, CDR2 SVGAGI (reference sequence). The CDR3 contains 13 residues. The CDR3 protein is CASSYSVNSPLHF.

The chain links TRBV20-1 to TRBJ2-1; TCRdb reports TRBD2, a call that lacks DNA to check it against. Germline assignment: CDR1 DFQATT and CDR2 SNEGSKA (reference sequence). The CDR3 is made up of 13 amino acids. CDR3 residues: CSARLVSDNEQFF.

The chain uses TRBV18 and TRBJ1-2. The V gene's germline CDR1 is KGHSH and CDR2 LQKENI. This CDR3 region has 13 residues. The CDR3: CASSVQDAYGYTF.

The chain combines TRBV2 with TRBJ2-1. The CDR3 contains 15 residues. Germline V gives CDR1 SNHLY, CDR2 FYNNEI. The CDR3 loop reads CASSLGRSSYNEQFF.

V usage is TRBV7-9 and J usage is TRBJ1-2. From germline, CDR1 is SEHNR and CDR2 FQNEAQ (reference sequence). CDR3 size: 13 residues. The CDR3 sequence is CASSLDGSYGYTF. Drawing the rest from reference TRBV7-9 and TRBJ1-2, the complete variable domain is DTGVSQNPRHKITKRGQNVTFRCDPISEHNRLYWYRQTLGQGPEFLTYFQNEAQLEKSRLLSDRFSAERPKGSFSTLEIQRTEQGDSAMYLCASSLDGSYGYTFGSGTRLTVV.

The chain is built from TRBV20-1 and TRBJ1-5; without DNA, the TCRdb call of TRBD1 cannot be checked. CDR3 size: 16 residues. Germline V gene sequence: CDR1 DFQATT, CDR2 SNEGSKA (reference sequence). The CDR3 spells CSAHPLQGYSNQPQHF.

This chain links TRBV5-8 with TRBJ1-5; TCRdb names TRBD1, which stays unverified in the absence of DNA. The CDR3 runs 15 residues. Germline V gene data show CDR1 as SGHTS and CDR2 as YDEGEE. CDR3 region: CASSPGKAFNQPQHF.

CDR3 amino acids: CASSKDRADSPLHF. The chain is built from TRBV5-1 and TRBJ1-6; with no DNA, the TCRdb D assignment of TRBD1 cannot be verified. The germline V gene has CDR1 SGHRS and CDR2 YFSETQ. The CDR3 loop spans 14 amino acids.

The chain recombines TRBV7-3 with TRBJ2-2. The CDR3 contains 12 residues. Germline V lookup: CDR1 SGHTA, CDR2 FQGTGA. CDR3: CASRLNTGELFF.

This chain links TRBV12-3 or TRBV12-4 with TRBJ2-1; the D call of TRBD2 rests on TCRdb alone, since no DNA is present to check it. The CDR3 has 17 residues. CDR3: CASSLGAGGPSYNEQFF.

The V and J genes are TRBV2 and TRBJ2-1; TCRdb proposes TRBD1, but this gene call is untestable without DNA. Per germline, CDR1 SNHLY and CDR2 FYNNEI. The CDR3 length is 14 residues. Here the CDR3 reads CASSEDQGAREQFF.

Here the CDR3 reads CASSYGGSARSYNEQFF. V usage is TRBV6-2 or TRBV6-3 and J usage is TRBJ2-1. CDR1 is MNHEY and CDR2 is SVGEGT in the germline V gene. This CDR3 has 17 amino acids.

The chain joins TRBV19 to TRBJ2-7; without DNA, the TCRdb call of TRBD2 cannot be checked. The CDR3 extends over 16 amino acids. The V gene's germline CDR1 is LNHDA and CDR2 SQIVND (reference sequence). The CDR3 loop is CASSIDGPAGLREQYF.

The CDR3 protein is CSARDPGQGEKLFF. J is TRBJ1-4 and V is TRBV20-1; the D call from TCRdb, TRBD1, cannot be confirmed without DNA. The CDR3 is made up of 14 amino acids. In germline, CDR1 is DFQATT, CDR2 SNEGSKA (reference sequence).

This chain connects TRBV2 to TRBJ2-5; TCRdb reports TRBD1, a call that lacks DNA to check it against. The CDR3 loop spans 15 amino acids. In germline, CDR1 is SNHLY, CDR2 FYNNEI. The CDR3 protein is CASRQGGADRETQYF.

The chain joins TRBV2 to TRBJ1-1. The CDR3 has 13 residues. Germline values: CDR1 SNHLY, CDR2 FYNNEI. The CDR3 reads CASSEETNTEAFF.

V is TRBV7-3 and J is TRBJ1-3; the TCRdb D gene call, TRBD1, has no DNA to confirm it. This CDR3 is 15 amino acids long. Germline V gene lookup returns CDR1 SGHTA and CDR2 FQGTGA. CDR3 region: CASSLRAGDGNTIYF.